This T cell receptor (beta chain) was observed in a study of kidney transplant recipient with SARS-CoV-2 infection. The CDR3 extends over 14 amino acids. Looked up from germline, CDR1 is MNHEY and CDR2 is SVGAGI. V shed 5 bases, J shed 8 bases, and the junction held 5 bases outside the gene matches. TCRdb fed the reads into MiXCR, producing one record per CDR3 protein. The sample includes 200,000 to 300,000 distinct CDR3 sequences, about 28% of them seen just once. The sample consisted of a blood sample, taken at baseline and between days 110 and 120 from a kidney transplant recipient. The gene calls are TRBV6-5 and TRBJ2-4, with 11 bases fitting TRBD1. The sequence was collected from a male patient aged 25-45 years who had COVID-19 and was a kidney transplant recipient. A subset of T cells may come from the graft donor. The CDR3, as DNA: TGTGCCAGCAGTACCCGGGACAGGGGGGACATTCAGTACTTC. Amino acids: CASSTRDRGDIQYF.